The 32 T cell receptor beta chains below all came from one sample that was sequenced in a study of CD8 T cells in ankylosing spondylitis (dated by TCRdb to 2017 to 2019). Receptors were amplified or captured by 5' RACE. Sequencing relied on an Illumina HiSeq 2500. TCRdb reanalyzed the raw reads on its own, using fastp at Q25 for trimming and MiXCR for clone calling, and kept in-frame beta chains. For every CDR3 protein sequence, its rows merge into one entry that carries the most common genes and DNA. The sample data list 350,000 to 450,000 distinct CDR3 sequences, and around 20% of these were observed just once. Around 13% of the sample belongs to the ten largest clones. The specimen sequenced was blood, either unsorted or a sorted T cell fraction (not recorded which). The receptors shown here come from a male donor with ankylosing spondylitis or in good health (not recorded which).

This chain connects TRBV12-3 or TRBV12-4 to TRBJ1-1, with a tentative D call TRBD1 (5 bases). The CDR3 totals 12 residues. The V end was cut by 3 bases, the J end by 8 bases, with 10 bases between. This CDR3 is CASSFGGVEAFF. The CDR3 region has the DNA TGTGCCAGCAGTTTTGGGGGGGTCGAAGCTTTCTTT.

The chain has TRBV24-1 and TRBJ2-1; D is possibly TRBD1 (5 bases). Germline V gene lookup returns CDR1 KGHDR and CDR2 SFDVKD. The V end lost 0 bases, the J end lost 4 bases, and 6 bases lay between the germline ends. This CDR3 region has 14 residues. CDR3 DNA sequence: TGTGCCACCAGTGATTTGACAGGTTACAATGAGCAGTTCTTC. Translated: CATSDLTGYNEQFF.

The chain couples TRBV6-1 to TRBJ2-2, with a possible D match to TRBD2 (6 bases). The CDR3 has 13 residues. V gave up 6 bases and J gave up 5 bases, with 10 bases separating them. CDR1 is MNHNS and CDR2 is SASEGT in the germline V gene. In DNA form, the CDR3 reads TGTGCCAGCAGGGGGCGGGAAACCGGGGAGCTGTTTTTT. Translated, it gives CASRGRETGELFF.

As for this clonotype: A read error may produce the germline difference seen at one junction end. The chain is built from TRBV12-3 or TRBV12-4 and TRBJ1-2, with TRBD1 identical over 12 bases. There are 14 residues in the CDR3. CDR3 in amino acids: CASSLMGQGAKKSF. The CDR3 DNA reads TGTGCCAGCAGTTTAATGGGACAGGGGGCGAAGAAGTCCTTC.

J is TRBJ2-5 and V is TRBV5-1; 10 positions match TRBD1. CDR3 length: 17 residues. Germline CDR1 reads SGHRS; CDR2 reads YFSETQ. Unmatched junction bases numbered 14, after V lost 4 bases and J lost 5 bases. The CDR3 DNA reads as TGCGCCAGCAGCCCATCGGACAGGGGGTTGGTTACGGAGACCCAGTACTTC. It is translated as CASSPSDRGLVTETQYF.

This clonotype was seen many times. This chain joins TRBV12-3 or TRBV12-4 and TRBJ2-7; D ambiguous. Between the trimmed V and J ends, which lost 1 base and 6 bases, there was a span of 10 bases. This CDR3 spans 13 amino acids. CDR3 DNA: TGTGCCAGCAGTTTAGGTAACAGAGGCGAGCAGTACTTC. Protein sequence: CASSLGNRGEQYF.

This clonotype was seen a handful of times. V gene TRBV2 combines with J gene TRBJ2-5; D possibly uses TRBD1 or TRBD2 (5 bases each). Deletions cut 7 bases from V and 10 bases from J, with 10 bases between. The CDR3 loop spans 10 amino acids. The germline V gene has CDR1 SNHLY and CDR2 FYNNEI. As DNA, the CDR3 is TGTGCCAGCATGGGACGGGACCAGTACTTC. Residues: CASMGRDQYF.

This chain connects TRBV4-1 to TRBJ2-7; tentative D call: TRBD2 (5 bases). Germline values: CDR1 MGHRA, CDR2 YSYEKL. This CDR3 is 17 amino acids long. V lost 3 bases, J lost 0 bases, and 18 bases lay in between. CDR3 in amino acids: CASSQGDTEPSSYEQYF. CDR3 bases: TGCGCCAGCAGCCAGGGAGACACCGAACCGAGCTCCTACGAGCAGTACTTC.

This clonotype was seen a handful of times. J is TRBJ1-2 and V is TRBV12-3 or TRBV12-4; no reliable D call. Trimming took 7 bases from V and 1 from J, leaving 10 bases between them. The CDR3 runs to 13 residues. The CDR3 spells CASTPPNNYGYTF. The CDR3 DNA is TGTGCCAGCACCCCACCAAATAACTATGGCTACACCTTC.

This clonotype was counted many times. This rearrangement joins TRBV27 to TRBJ2-5; D possibly uses TRBD1 or TRBD2 (5 bases each). V was pared by 3 bases and J by 4 bases, with 15 bases between. The length of the CDR3 is 15 residues. Germline V gene data show CDR1 as MNHEY and CDR2 as SMNVEV (reference sequence). The CDR3 protein is CASSFRGLQLETQYF. The CDR3 nucleotides read TGTGCCAGCAGTTTTCGGGGCCTTCAATTAGAGACCCAGTACTTC.

This clonotype was seen more than once but under ten times. The CDR3 region has the DNA TGTGCCACCAGTTCGGACAGGGGCAACAATGAGCAGTTCTTC. It yields the protein CATSSDRGNNEQFF. The chain couples TRBV15 to TRBJ2-1, with 9 bases fitting TRBD1. The CDR3 is made up of 14 amino acids. Germline V gene data show CDR1 as LNHNV and CDR2 as YYDKDF (reference sequence). V lost 6 bases to trimming and J lost 5 bases; unmatched junction nucleotides: 5. The whole variable domain, remainder taken from reference TRBV15 and TRBJ2-1, is DAMVIQNPRYQVTQFGKPVTLSCSQTLNHNVMYWYQQKSSQAPKLLFHYYDKDFNNEADTPDNFQSRRPNTSFCFLDIRSPGLGDTAMYLCATSSDRGNNEQFFGPGTRLTVL.

J is TRBJ2-2 and V is TRBV15; D is ambiguous. The CDR3 is 15 residues long. V dropped 3 bases and J dropped 6 bases, with 14 bases sitting between them. Per the germline V gene, CDR1 is LNHNV and CDR2 is YYDKDF (reference sequence). Here the CDR3 reads CATSRTKGGAGELFF. The CDR3 DNA follows: TGTGCCACCAGCAGGACCAAGGGTGGGGCCGGGGAGCTGTTTTTT.

The rearrangement uses TRBV20-1 and TRBJ2-7, with 9 bases aligning to TRBD1. CDR1 and CDR2 (germline): DFQATT, SNEGSKA (reference sequence). The CDR3 contains 15 residues. The trim removed 3 bases at V and 4 bases at J, leaving 10 bases unmatched. CDR3 region: CSARVRDRVSYEQYF. DNA of the CDR3: TGCAGTGCTAGGGTCCGGGACAGGGTCTCGTACGAGCAGTACTTC.

The genes are TRBV4-1 and TRBJ2-1; D gene unclear. The CDR3 loop spans 14 amino acids. The germline V gene encodes CDR1 MGHRA and CDR2 YSYEKL. Trimming cost V 0 bases and J 4 bases, with 7 bases left between them. This CDR3 reads CASSQENQYNEQFF. The CDR3 DNA is TGCGCCAGCAGCCAAGAGAACCAATACAATGAGCAGTTCTTC.

The gene calls are TRBV19 and TRBJ2-3, with D maybe TRBD2 (6 bases). Germline loops: CDR1 LNHDA, CDR2 SQIVND (reference sequence). Trimming removed 5 bases from V and 2 bases from J, with 17 bases in between. This CDR3 comprises 16 residues. CDR3 loop: CASSALPGDPTDTQYF. The CDR3, as DNA: TGTGCCAGTAGTGCACTCCCGGGAGACCCCACAGATACGCAGTATTTT.

This clonotype showed up just a few times. This rearrangement joins TRBV27 to TRBJ1-4, with 10 bases identical to TRBD1. Germline CDR1 and CDR2: MNHEY and SMNVEV (reference sequence). The length of the CDR3 is 16 residues. The trim removed 5 bases at V and 6 bases at J, leaving 9 bases unmatched. In DNA form, the CDR3 reads TGTGCCAGCAGTGCCAATGAGGACAGGGGGTATGAAAAACTGTTTTTT. Encoded protein: CASSANEDRGYEKLFF.

J is TRBJ2-6 and V is TRBV5-1; D gene ambiguous. Between the trimmed V and J ends, which lost 0 bases and 0 bases, there was a span of 13 bases. Germline V gene lookup returns CDR1 SGHRS and CDR2 YFSETQ. CDR3 length equals 18 residues. The CDR3 DNA follows: TGCGCCAGCAGCTTGGAGGGCCCCTTCCGCTCTGGGGCCAACGTCCTGACTTTC. It yields the protein CASSLEGPFRSGANVLTF.

This chain connects TRBV3-1 to TRBJ2-5; 9 nucleotides line up with TRBD2. The V gene's germline CDR1 is LGHDT and CDR2 YNNKEL (reference sequence). V lost 5 bases to trimming and J lost 0 bases; unmatched junction nucleotides: 7. The CDR3 runs to 16 residues. CDR3 residues: CASSESSGANQETQYF. CDR3 nucleotide sequence: TGTGCCAGCAGCGAATCTAGCGGGGCGAACCAAGAGACCCAGTACTTC.

CDR3 residues: CAWTADDNEQFF. DNA of the CDR3: TGTGCCTGGACCGCGGACGACAATGAGCAGTTCTTC. V usage is TRBV30 and J usage is TRBJ2-1, with D hard to call. In germline, CDR1 is GTSNPN, CDR2 SVGIG (reference sequence). The length of the CDR3 is 12 residues. Trimming cost V 4 bases and J 5 bases, with 9 bases left between them.

The chain uses TRBV28 and TRBJ2-3; 9 nucleotides agree with TRBD2. J lost 5 bases, V lost 3 bases, and 9 bases had no gene match. The V gene's germline CDR1 is MDHEN and CDR2 SYDVKM. The CDR3 length is 16 residues. The CDR3 DNA follows: TGTGCCAGCAGTTTCGGCGGGGGGGAAAGAGAAGATACGCAGTATTTT. It encodes CASSFGGGEREDTQYF.

The rearrangement joins TRBV5-4 to TRBJ2-1, with 7 bases fitting TRBD1. Germline V lookup: CDR1 SGHNT, CDR2 YYREEE (reference sequence). The CDR3 is made up of 16 amino acids. J was trimmed by 4 bases and V by 4 bases; bases with no gene match: 11. The CDR3 DNA reads TGTGCCAGCAGCCCGGACGGGACAGTACCATACAATGAGCAGTTCTTC. Amino acid sequence: CASSPDGTVPYNEQFF.

The gene calls are TRBV6-2 or TRBV6-3 and TRBJ2-7; D is ambiguous. The CDR3 runs to 14 residues. Germline V gene sequence: CDR1 MNHEY, CDR2 SVGEGT. Trimming stripped 1 base from V and 0 bases from J, with 7 bases between. The CDR3, as DNA: TGTGCCAGCAGTTACTATGGCAGCTCCTACGAGCAGTACTTC. Its protein product is CASSYYGSSYEQYF.

The table lists this clonotype with a few counts. The chain joins TRBV4-1 to TRBJ1-2; weak D call: TRBD1 (5 bases). Between the trimmed V and J ends, which lost 7 bases and 2 bases, there was a span of 14 bases. The CDR3 is 14 amino acids. Germline V CDR1 and CDR2: MGHRA, YSYEKL. The DNA for the CDR3 is TGCGCCAGCAAGGTGACAGTGACCAACTATGGCTACACCTTC. It is translated as CASKVTVTNYGYTF.

This clonotype has just a few counts. The chain couples TRBV9 to TRBJ2-2, with no clear D. This CDR3 has 14 amino acids. Germline V gene data show CDR1 as SGDLS and CDR2 as YYNGEE. V was pared by 0 bases and J by 1 base, with 4 bases between. CDR3 residues: CASSVVGNTGELFF. The CDR3 coding sequence is TGTGCCAGCAGCGTAGTGGGGAACACCGGGGAGCTGTTTTTT. Full variable domain (missing parts from reference TRBV9 and TRBJ2-2): DSGVTQTPKHLITATGQRVTLRCSPRSGDLSVYWYQQSLDQGLQFLIQYYNGEERAKGNILERFSAQQFPDLHSELNLSSLELGDSALYFCASSVVGNTGELFFGEGSRLTVL.

This clonotype occurred a few times. The chain joins TRBV12-3 or TRBV12-4 to TRBJ2-2, with D uncertain. This CDR3 is 15 amino acids long. The V gene lost 2 bases and the J gene lost 4 bases, with 11 bases spanning the gap. The CDR3 DNA reads TGTGCCAGCAGTTTACTGCCAGGCAGCACCGGGGAGCTGTTTTTT. Its translation is CASSLLPGSTGELFF.

With respect to this clonotype: One junction end disagrees with the germline gene, perhaps due to a read error. V is TRBV2 and J is TRBJ2-3; 12 bases are a match to TRBD2. CDR3 size: 19 residues. Germline values: CDR1 SNHLY, CDR2 FYNNEI. The DNA for the CDR3 is TGTGCCATCAGTTTGGAGCTAGCGGGGGGGCCGATCGGCACAGATACGCAGTATTTT. Amino acid sequence: CAISLELAGGPIGTDTQYF. Using reference TRBV2 and TRBJ2-3 for the parts outside the CDR3, the full variable domain is EPEVTQTPSHQVTQMGQEVILRCVPISNHLYFYWYRQILGQKVEFLVSFYNNEISEKSEIFDDQFSVERPDGSNFTLKIRSTKLEDSAMYFCAISLELAGGPIGTDTQYFGPGTRLTVL.

This clonotype was seen a few times. This chain links TRBV20-1 with TRBJ2-1; TRBD2 aligns across 8 bases. CDR1 and CDR2 from the germline V gene are DFQATT and SNEGSKA (reference sequence). The CDR3 covers 16 residues. V lost 0 bases to trimming and J lost 0 bases; unmatched junction nucleotides: 4. CDR3 in DNA: TGCAGTGCTAGAGATCGGAGCGGGGGCTCCTACAATGAGCAGTTCTTC. It specifies CSARDRSGGSYNEQFF.

This chain joins TRBV6-5 and TRBJ2-7; 15 bases match TRBD2. CDR1 and CDR2 from the germline V gene are MNHEY and SVGAGI. The V and J ends lost 1 base and 1 base, in that order; junction bases with no gene match: 2. This CDR3 contains 17 residues. The CDR3 loop reads CASSYLGLAGGSYEQYF. DNA for the CDR3: TGTGCCAGCAGTTACTTGGGACTAGCGGGGGGTTCCTACGAGCAGTACTTC.

V and J are TRBV29-1 and TRBJ2-3; D might be TRBD1 (6 bases). Germline CDR1 and CDR2: SQVTM and ANQGSEA. The CDR3 is 14 amino acids. The V end lost 5 bases, the J end lost 0 bases, and 12 bases lay between the germline ends. Written as DNA, the CDR3 is TGCAGCGTTCCCCCGACAGGAAGCACAGATACGCAGTATTTT. Protein: CSVPPTGSTDTQYF.

The sample holds a few counts of this clonotype. The CDR3 sequence: CASSGGGSTYEQYF. CDR3 in DNA: TGTGCCAGCAGTGGAGGGGGGTCAACCTACGAGCAGTACTTC. This chain uses TRBV12-3 or TRBV12-4 with TRBJ2-7, with D perhaps given as TRBD1 or TRBD2 (6 bases each). This CDR3 is 14 amino acids long. Trimming cost V 5 bases and J 2 bases, with 13 bases left between them.

This clonotype was observed a single time. This chain links TRBV12-5 with TRBJ1-1, with D hard to call. Per the germline V gene, CDR1 is LGHNT and CDR2 is FRNRAP. The V gene lost 7 bases and the J gene lost 1 base, with 16 bases spanning the gap. The CDR3 loop spans 15 amino acids. The CDR3 coding sequence is TGTGCTAGTGCCCGGTCTTGGCCGGGGAACACTGAAGCTTTCTTT. Protein product: CASARSWPGNTEAFF. Drawing the rest from reference TRBV12-5 and TRBJ1-1, the complete variable domain is DARVTQTPRHKVTEMGQEVTMRCQPILGHNTVFWYRQTMMQGLELLAYFRNRAPLDDSGMPKDRFSAEMPDATLATLKIQPSEPRDSAVYFCASARSWPGNTEAFFGQGTRLTVV.

The table lists this clonotype with a few counts. This chain uses TRBV4-2 with TRBJ1-2, with 7 bases identical to TRBD1. CDR3 length equals 15 residues. Germline CDR1 reads LGHNA; CDR2 reads YNFKEQ. V shed 6 bases, J shed 6 bases, and the junction held 13 bases outside the gene matches. Here the CDR3 DNA reads TGTGCCAGCAGTCGTCAAGGGGGCGCGGGCGATGGCTACACCTTC. Protein sequence: CASSRQGGAGDGYTF.